This T cell receptor (beta chain) derives from a study of T cell repertoires in cytomegalovirus infection. General study findings and limits: The cumulative frequency of public TCR beta families distinguished individuals who carried CMV together with the relevant HLA. HLA-C-restricted, CMV-specific TCR beta clonotypes were dominant ex vivo.

MiXCR, run by TCRdb on the reads, gives a single entry per CDR3 protein. In the table there are approximately 170,000 distinct CDR3 sequences, roughly 15% of which are singletons. Unmatched junction bases numbered 9, after V lost 6 bases and J lost 7 bases. CDR3 length: 15 amino acids. This clonotype was observed a handful of times. Its target is not known. The TCR was taken from a human donor in good health (CMV status not recorded). Some clones in this sample may be carry-over from other donors' samples. The J gene is TRBJ2-3, the V gene TRBV12-3 or TRBV12-4; 11 bases map to TRBD2. The sequenced material came from CD8+ T cells from PBMCs. CDR3 DNA sequence: TGTGCCAGCAGGACCACTAGCGGGAGATCAAATACGCAGTATTTT. Protein: CASRTTSGRSNTQYF.